Listed here is a single TCR beta chain. What antigen it recognizes has not been identified. No base-level quality is on record; no much larger clone is a single base apart. The germline V gene encodes CDR1 SNHLY and CDR2 FYNNEI. Including cysteine and phenylalanine, the CDR3 has 12 amino acids. Only CDR3 DNA remains: 36 bases, in frame from the first base. V and J lose 4 bases and 4 bases, and a span of 7 bases separates them. The sample's time point label, in plain terms: baseline before first vaccination. The vaccinee samples were drawn from two UK trials, COV001 and COV002, one of which was a single-blind randomized controlled phase 2/3 trial testing AZD1222 (ChAdOx1 nCoV-19) in healthy adults. For TCRbeta chain sequencing, PBMC samples from trial participants were taken at day 0 and at day 28 after the second dose. The CDR3 regions of human TCRbeta chains were subjected to immunosequencing. For the original study's pipeline: Repertoire TCRs were matched against a reference library of SARS-CoV-2-specific TCRs generated with the MIRA antigen-specificity platform. Breadth was defined as the fraction of unique TCRs that were SARS-CoV-2-associated, and depth was defined as the fraction of total T cells that were SARS-CoV-2-associated. Using the MIRA data, each spike-specific TCR was assigned both to the spike region to which the TCR was reactive and to a CD4 or CD8 class. Log10-transformed breadth and depth values were compared by one-way ANOVA with Sidak's multiple comparisons tests. TCRdb limited this immuneACCESS table to in-frame rearrangements with V and J called. A share of clones is missing; checked studies link under half to unresolved V genes, and the rest is unexplained. V and J calls plus clone size are reproduced from that table; the DNA served to infer D and trimming. In all, the sample holds roughly 75,000 clones, and around 83% of those were seen once. The ten largest clones capture roughly 10% of the sample.

The data belong to a study of T cell responses to AZD1222 COVID-19 vaccine (dated by TCRdb to about 2021). Study-level background: AZD1222 recipients with second doses at about 4 weeks or about 12 weeks were pooled, because spike-specific TCR depth and breadth did not differ between schedules. TCR sequencing covered over 230 trial participants: some 210 given two doses of AZD1222 and approximately 26 given two doses of MenACWY control vaccine. Enrollment into the trials was organized by age into subgroups of 18-55, 56-69 and 70-plus years, and those subgroups contained about 160, 30 and 59 TCR-sequenced participants, respectively. Overall results and qualifications from the work: Conclusions about previously exposed vaccinees are limited, since just 5 or 6 AZD1222 recipients were seropositive for SARS-CoV-2 at baseline. The whole spike protein was spanned by vaccine-associated CD4 TCRs, and dominant responses were seen in regions 160-218 and 743-854. Nearly half of unique spike-specific TCRs reportedly recognized epitopes outside regions mutated in the B.1.351 and B.1.1.7 variants. The 56-69-year group was small, and its depth increase did not reach significance, likely because of low power. Spike-specific TCR breadth and depth rose significantly after two AZD1222 doses compared with day 0 and with MenACWY recipients. Most participants were white British and females outnumbered males, and the authors suggested that clonal diversity may have been underestimated. Because no samples from the day 14 peak response were available, repertoires could be characterized only after the peak T cell response.

The source material was peripheral blood, sampled on day 0 of AZD1222 vaccination. The receptor was isolated from an adult in good health. The chain employs TRBV2 and TRBJ1-2; the D gene is unclear. The CDR3 reads as follows: CASSGGGYGYTF. The sequenced DNA: TGTGCCAGCAGTGGGGGAGGCTATGGCTACACCTTC. Beyond the CDR3, the reference TRBV2 and TRBJ1-2 genes provide the residues; the full variable domain reads: EPEVTQTPSHQVTQMGQEVILRCVPISNHLYFYWYRQILGQKVEFLVSFYNNEISEKSEIFDDQFSVERPDGSNFTLKIRSTKLEDSAMYFCASSGGGYGYTFGSGTRLTVV.